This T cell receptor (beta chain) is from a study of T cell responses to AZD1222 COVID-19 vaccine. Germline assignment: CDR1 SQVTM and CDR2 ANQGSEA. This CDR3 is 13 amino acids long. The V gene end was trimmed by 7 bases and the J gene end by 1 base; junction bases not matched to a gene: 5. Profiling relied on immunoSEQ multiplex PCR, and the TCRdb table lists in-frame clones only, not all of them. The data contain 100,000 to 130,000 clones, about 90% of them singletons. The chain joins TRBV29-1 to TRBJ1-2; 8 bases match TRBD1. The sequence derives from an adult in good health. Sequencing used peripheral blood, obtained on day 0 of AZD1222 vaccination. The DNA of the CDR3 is TGCAGCGGAAGTACAGGGGGTAACTATGGCTACACCTTC. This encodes CSGSTGGNYGYTF.